Following are 28 T cell receptor beta chains from one sample sequenced in a study of blood T cell repertoires in COVID-19 (dated by TCRdb to 2018 to 2021). The library was made by the immunoSEQ multiplex PCR assay. The table comes from immuneACCESS by way of TCRdb, which keeps in-frame sequences with V and J called. Part of the clones is missing from these tables; in studies checked, under half for an unresolved V gene and the rest for unknown reasons. This sample has 250,000 or so clones in its table, and 70% to 85% of those were observed once. The top ten clonotypes cover around 1.8% of the sample. Source material: peripheral blood. The receptors were sampled from a woman of 80 years or more with acute or convalescent COVID-19.

The table lists this clone with a count of one. The CDR3 loop reads CASSPGGAGTEAFF. The CDR3 nucleotides are TGTGCCAGCAGCCCCGGTGGAGCGGGCACTGAAGCTTTCTTT. The V call is TRBV6-5, the J call TRBJ1-1; no reliable D call. V lost 6 bases and J 4 bases, leaving 15 bases between the germline ends. CDR1 is MNHEY and CDR2 is SVGAGI in the germline V gene. CDR3 length: 14 residues.

This clone was counted between two and nine times. The chain combines TRBV9 with TRBJ2-3; TRBD2 agrees at 9 bases. The CDR3 sequence is 15 residues long. From germline, CDR1 is SGDLS and CDR2 YYNGEE. The ends lost 2 bases at V and 8 bases at J; junction bases unmatched: 9. CDR3 coding DNA: TGTGCCAGCAGCGTCCTAAGCGGGGGGTACGGTACGCAGTATTTT. As protein: CASSVLSGGYGTQYF.

This clone turned up a few times. This rearrangement joins TRBV2 to TRBJ2-2, with 11 bases lining up with TRBD2. With V trimmed by 8 bases and J by 4 bases, 3 bases remained unmatched. The length of the CDR3 is 14 residues. Germline loops: CDR1 SNHLY, CDR2 FYNNEI. CDR3 coding DNA: TGTGCCAGCGGTAGCGGGAGGGCCACCGGGGAGCTGTTTTTT. This gives the protein CASGSGRATGELFF.

The CDR3 reads CASSQGAGGTDTQYF. Here the CDR3 DNA reads TGTGCCAGCAGCCAAGGGGCGGGAGGAACAGATACGCAGTATTTT. The chain combines TRBV7-3 with TRBJ2-3, with 8 bases identical to TRBD2. CDR1 and CDR2 from the germline V gene are SGHTA and FQGTGA. Trimming took 5 bases from V and 3 from J; bases not matched to a gene: 7. CDR3 size: 15 residues.

Comments on this clone: Other nucleotide sequences in the sample specify the same CDR3. The chain recombines TRBV9 with TRBJ1-1; maybe TRBD1 (5 bases). V lost 0 bases, J lost 3 bases, and 9 bases lay in between. Germline V gene lookup returns CDR1 SGDLS and CDR2 YYNGEE. The CDR3 totals 14 residues. The CDR3 spells CASSVAGRDTEAFF. CDR3 in DNA: TGTGCCAGCAGCGTAGCTGGCAGGGACACTGAAGCTTTCTTT. Combining the CDR3 with reference TRBV9 and TRBJ1-1 gives the whole variable domain DSGVTQTPKHLITATGQRVTLRCSPRSGDLSVYWYQQSLDQGLQFLIQYYNGEERAKGNILERFSAQQFPDLHSELNLSSLELGDSALYFCASSVAGRDTEAFFGQGTRLTVV.

The J gene is TRBJ1-1, the V gene TRBV15, with a weak D call TRBD1 (6 bases). CDR1 is LNHNV and CDR2 is YYDKDF in the germline V gene (reference sequence). The V end was cut by 3 bases, the J end by 4 bases, with 15 bases between. The CDR3 sequence is 15 residues long. CDR3 DNA sequence: TGTGCCACCAGCAGTAGTCTCGGGGGGCCCACTGAAGCTTTCTTT. Protein sequence: CATSSSLGGPTEAFF.

The chain links TRBV5-5 to TRBJ1-1; D not resolved. Trimming removed 1 base from V and 1 base from J, with 8 bases in between. Germline-derived CDR1 and CDR2 are SGHKS and YYEKEE (reference sequence). The CDR3 sequence is 14 residues long. CDR3 bases: TGTGCCAGCAGCTTGCAGGTCCCGAACACTGAAGCTTTCTTT. Amino acid sequence: CASSLQVPNTEAFF.

The rearrangement links TRBV6-5 to TRBJ1-2, with 7 bases that match TRBD1. The CDR3 is 14 residues long. The germline gives CDR1 MNHEY, CDR2 SVGAGI. V shed 6 bases and J 4 bases; nucleotides not matched to a gene: 8. Here the CDR3 DNA reads TGTGCCAGCAGGGATCCCGGGACAGCCTATGGCTACACCTTC. Translation gives CASRDPGTAYGYTF.

In DNA, the CDR3 is TGTGCCAGCAGCACGACTAGCGGGGGGACCACAGATACGCAGTATTTT. Its translation is CASSTTSGGTTDTQYF. The J gene is TRBJ2-3, the V gene TRBV7-3; 13 nucleotides agree with TRBD2. This CDR3 is 16 amino acids long. The V gene end was trimmed by 5 bases and the J gene end by 2 bases; junction bases not matched to a gene: 4. Germline values: CDR1 SGHTA, CDR2 FQGTGA.

The chain recombines TRBV7-2 with TRBJ2-2; TRBD1 is a possible D gene (6 bases). CDR1 is SGHTA, CDR2 FQGNSA, per germline. V lost 1 base and J lost 4, with 13 bases in between. CDR3 length: 16 residues. The CDR3 nucleotides read TGTGCCAGCAGCTTAGAAGGGGGATGGGGCACCGGGGAGCTGTTTTTT. Protein: CASSLEGGWGTGELFF.

This clone was observed a few times. The V gene is TRBV14, the J gene TRBJ1-4; TRBD1 matches at 8 bases. CDR1 and CDR2 from the germline V gene are SGHDN and FVKESK. CDR3 length: 15 amino acids. V lost 4 bases and J lost 10; bases outside the gene matches: 11. As DNA, the CDR3 is TGTGCCAGCAGCCGACAGGGGATTGGGAGTGGAAAACTGTTTTTT. This codes for CASSRQGIGSGKLFF.

V and J are TRBV6-5 and TRBJ1-5; D uncertain. Germline assignment: CDR1 MNHEY and CDR2 SVGAGI. CDR3 size: 15 residues. Trimming removed 5 bases at V and 2 bases at J, with 13 bases between. The CDR3 reads CASSRSKGGNQPQHF. CDR3 bases: TGTGCCAGCAGTAGGAGTAAGGGAGGCAATCAGCCCCAGCATTTT.

The chain has TRBV28 and TRBJ2-7; 11 bases are a match to TRBD1. Trimming cost V 5 bases and J 4 bases; bases outside gene matches: 4. The CDR3 is 14 amino acids. In germline, CDR1 is MDHEN, CDR2 SYDVKM. For the CDR3, the DNA is TGTGCCAGCAGTAGGACAGGGGGCATGTACGAGCAGTACTTC. Translated, it gives CASSRTGGMYEQYF.

This clone was seen a few times. The CDR3 sequence: CASSFISGGNTGELFF. The CDR3 region has the DNA TGCGCCAGCAGCTTTATTTCAGGGGGAAACACCGGGGAGCTGTTTTTT. J is TRBJ2-2 and V is TRBV5-1; the match to TRBD1 covers 7 bases. Germline V gene lookup returns CDR1 SGHRS and CDR2 YFSETQ. The CDR3 is 16 residues long. With V trimmed by 2 bases and J by 2 bases, 6 bases remained unmatched.

This sequence joins TRBV7-2 and TRBJ1-3; a weak D match, TRBD1 (6 bases). The length of the CDR3 is 17 residues. Germline V CDR1 and CDR2: SGHTA, FQGNSA. Trimming left V 5 bases short and J 0 bases short, with 17 bases between. In nucleotides, the CDR3 is TGTGCCAGCAGCGAGGACAGATTCACATCCTCTGGAAACACCATATATTTT. Encoded protein: CASSEDRFTSSGNTIYF.

J is TRBJ2-3 and V is TRBV19; 7 nucleotides align to TRBD1. CDR1 and CDR2 from the germline V gene are LNHDA and SQIVND (reference sequence). V lost 3 bases to trimming and J lost 2 bases; unmatched junction nucleotides: 5. This CDR3 spans 15 amino acids. The CDR3 spells CASSILDRHTDTQYF. The CDR3 DNA is TGTGCCAGTAGTATCTTGGACAGGCACACAGATACGCAGTATTTT.

The chain employs TRBV6-5 and TRBJ1-1; the match to TRBD1 covers 10 bases. This CDR3 region has 16 residues. The J segment lost 3 bases and the V segment lost 4 bases, leaving 8 bases of the junction unmatched. CDR1 is MNHEY and CDR2 is SVGAGI in the germline V gene. In DNA form, the CDR3 reads TGTGCCAGCAGTTCTGGATTCGGGACAGGGGACACTGAAGCTTTCTTT. Its protein is CASSSGFGTGDTEAFF.

J is TRBJ2-2 and V is TRBV3-1 (or the pseudogene TRBV3-2); TRBD1 is a possible D gene (6 bases). CDR3 size: 13 residues. Germline V gene sequence: CDR1 LGHDT, CDR2 YNNKEL (reference sequence). Deletions cut 4 bases from V and 7 bases from J, with 10 bases between. The CDR3 coding sequence is TGTGCCAGCAGCCGAGGGGGAAGCGGGGAGCTGTTTTTT. Amino acid sequence: CASSRGGSGELFF.

This clone has only a few counts. This sequence joins TRBV7-2 and TRBJ2-2; no firm D call. The CDR3 has 14 residues. The germline V and J ends were trimmed by 2 bases and 6 bases, with 10 bases remaining between them. CDR1 and CDR2 (germline): SGHTA, FQGNSA. The CDR3 DNA reads TGTGCCAGCAGCTTAATCGCGGCCGCCGGGGAGCTGTTTTTT. Amino acids: CASSLIAAAGELFF.

This sequence joins TRBV5-4 and TRBJ1-1, with D maybe TRBD1 (5 bases). This CDR3 contains 14 residues. The germline V gene encodes CDR1 SGHNT and CDR2 YYREEE (reference sequence). Between the trimmed V and J ends, which lost 4 bases and 8 bases, there was a span of 18 bases. CDR3 DNA: TGTGCCAGCAGCCGTGGGGGGGTCCAGGGAGAAGCTTTCTTT. As protein: CASSRGGVQGEAFF.

This chain links TRBV27 with TRBJ2-1, with 7 nucleotides matching TRBD1. This CDR3 has 16 residues. Germline trimming cut 5 bases from V and 5 bases from J; bases unmatched to any gene: 12. CDR1 and CDR2 (germline): MNHEY, SMNVEV (reference sequence). The CDR3 spells CASSRPTGAEHNEQFF. The CDR3, as DNA: TGTGCCAGCAGTCGCCCCACAGGGGCTGAACACAATGAGCAGTTCTTC.

J is TRBJ1-1 and V is TRBV29-1; D uncertain. This CDR3 is built from 14 residues. V was cut by 7 bases and J by 1 base, with 16 bases left in between. Germline-derived CDR1 and CDR2 are SQVTM and ANQGSEA. CDR3 bases: TGCAGCGCCGTCGAGGGAAGTTCGAACACTGAAGCTTTCTTT. Translated, it gives CSAVEGSSNTEAFF.

The CDR3 protein is CASSLNYGLANYGTQYF. CDR3 DNA sequence: TGTGCCAGCAGCTTAAACTACGGACTAGCAAACTACGGGACCCAGTACTTC. The chain recombines TRBV3-1 (or the pseudogene TRBV3-2) with TRBJ2-5; 8 bases map to TRBD2. CDR1 and CDR2 from the germline V gene are LGHDT and YNNKEL (reference sequence). CDR3 size: 17 residues. After removal of 5 bases from V and 7 bases from J, the junction contained 18 bases not matched to a gene.

The chain carries TRBV12-1 and TRBJ2-7; whether TRBD2, the table's D call, matches the DNA was not checked. TRBV12-1 is deemed a pseudogene. This CDR3 is built from 15 residues. For the CDR3, the DNA is TGTGCCAGCAGCCAACTAGCGGGAGTACCGGGGGAGCAGTACTTC. Translated, it gives CASSQLAGVPGEQYF.

This chain connects TRBV5-1 to TRBJ2-2, with 8 bases aligning to TRBD2. The germline V gene has CDR1 SGHRS and CDR2 YFSETQ. The CDR3 extends over 16 amino acids. The V gene end was trimmed by 4 bases and the J gene end by 4 bases; junction bases not matched to a gene: 9. CDR3: CASSPEGLGVTGELFF. The CDR3 nucleotides are TGCGCCAGCAGCCCTGAGGGACTAGGGGTCACCGGGGAGCTGTTTTTT.

This chain uses TRBV7-2 with TRBJ1-5, with a weak D call TRBD1 (6 bases). This CDR3 has 15 residues. Germline CDR1 and CDR2: SGHTA and FQGNSA. V lost 1 base, J lost 0 bases, and 7 bases lay in between. CDR3 in amino acids: CASSLGGPSNQPQHF. CDR3 nucleotides: TGTGCCAGCAGCTTAGGGGGGCCTAGCAATCAGCCCCAGCATTTT.

This sequence joins TRBV7-8 and TRBJ1-1; the D is unclear. Germline assignment: CDR1 SGHVS and CDR2 FQNEAQ. Trimming left V 1 base short and J 0 bases short, with 12 bases between. This CDR3 is built from 16 residues. The DNA of the CDR3 is TGTGCCAGCAGCTTAGAGGCGTCGGGTGTGAACACTGAAGCTTTCTTT. It codes for CASSLEASGVNTEAFF.

This clone was detected only once. The rearrangement uses TRBV2 and TRBJ1-6; 7 bases agree with TRBD1. This CDR3 has 17 amino acids. Germline values: CDR1 SNHLY, CDR2 FYNNEI. Trimming cost V 5 bases and J 2 bases; bases outside gene matches: 9. In DNA, the CDR3 is TGTGCCAGCAGTCCACACAGGGGAGAGGCCTATAATTCACCCCTCCACTTT. As protein: CASSPHRGEAYNSPLHF.